These T cell receptor beta chains were read from a single sample in a study of identical twins' blood T cells. From the 5' RACE reads, TCRdb called clonotypes with MiXCR, one entry per CDR3 protein. In the table there are 350,000 to 450,000 distinct CDR3 sequences, 28% of which are singletons. The sample taken for sequencing was PBMCs. Receptors originate from a woman aged 18-49 years in good health. Each CDR3 is given with its conserved first and last residue. Fields, in order: D gene, V gene, clone size, J gene, CDR3 protein, CDR3 DNA. D genes are given only for firm matches. Clone size, where shown, is once, few, many, or a class for clones that have expanded.

d_call: TRBD2
v_call: TRBV13
clone_size: -
j_call: TRBJ2-5
cdr3_aa: CASSSGLAEPKPEETQYF
cdr3_nt: TGTGCCAGCAGCTCCGGACTAGCGGAACCCAAACCCGAAGAGACCCAGTACTTC

d_call: -
v_call: TRBV20-1
clone_size: few
j_call: TRBJ2-5
cdr3_aa: CSASFSSETQYF
cdr3_nt: TGCAGTGCTAGTTTCTCCTCTGAGACCCAGTACTTC

d_call: TRBD2
v_call: TRBV14
clone_size: many
j_call: TRBJ2-1
cdr3_aa: CASSPETSGRYTNEQFF
cdr3_nt: TGTGCCAGCAGCCCCGAGACTAGCGGGAGATATACCAATGAGCAGTTCTTC

d_call: TRBD1
v_call: TRBV6-1
clone_size: few
j_call: TRBJ2-1
cdr3_aa: CASSERDRTPYNEQFF
cdr3_nt: TGTGCCAGCAGTGAAAGGGACAGGACTCCCTACAATGAGCAGTTCTTC

d_call: -
v_call: TRBV6-2/TRBV6-3
clone_size: once
j_call: TRBJ1-1
cdr3_aa: CASRSLTGMNTEAFF
cdr3_nt: TGTGCCAGCAGATCCCTAACAGGGATGAACACTGAAGCTTTCTTT

d_call: -
v_call: TRBV15
clone_size: -
j_call: TRBJ1-5
cdr3_aa: CATSRVEPGNQPQHF
cdr3_nt: TGTGCCACCAGCAGAGTGGAACCTGGCAATCAGCCCCAGCATTTT

d_call: -
v_call: TRBV29-1
clone_size: -
j_call: TRBJ1-1
cdr3_aa: CSVDAGTLTEAFF
cdr3_nt: TGCAGCGTTGACGCCGGGACACTCACTGAAGCTTTCTTT

d_call: -
v_call: TRBV27
clone_size: -
j_call: TRBJ1-1
cdr3_aa: CASSTRTGTEAFF
cdr3_nt: TGTGCCAGCAGTACCAGGACGGGCACTGAAGCTTTCTTT

d_call: -
v_call: TRBV5-1
clone_size: -
j_call: TRBJ2-2
cdr3_aa: CASSKTNTGELFF
cdr3_nt: TGCGCCAGTTCGAAGACGAACACCGGGGAGCTGTTTTTT

d_call: -
v_call: TRBV9
clone_size: -
j_call: TRBJ1-4
cdr3_aa: CASSAGSSEKLFF
cdr3_nt: TGTGCCAGCAGCGCCGGCTCCAGTGAAAAACTGTTTTTT

d_call: -
v_call: TRBV20-1
clone_size: -
j_call: TRBJ1-1
cdr3_aa: CSASGAGPNTEAFF
cdr3_nt: TGCAGTGCTAGTGGGGCAGGTCCGAACACTGAAGCTTTCTTT

d_call: -
v_call: TRBV29-1
clone_size: -
j_call: TRBJ1-2
cdr3_aa: CSVGAGADLSGYTF
cdr3_nt: TGCAGCGTTGGCGCCGGGGCGGATCTTTCAGGCTACACCTTC

d_call: -
v_call: TRBV6-4
clone_size: -
j_call: TRBJ1-1
cdr3_aa: CASSDSSPGVNTEAFF
cdr3_nt: TGTGCCAGCAGTGACTCGTCACCCGGGGTGAACACTGAAGCTTTCTTT

d_call: -
v_call: TRBV19
clone_size: few
j_call: TRBJ2-2
cdr3_aa: CASLTTHYTGELFF
cdr3_nt: TGTGCCAGTCTTACCACTCACTACACCGGGGAGCTGTTTTTT

d_call: -
v_call: TRBV29-1
clone_size: few
j_call: TRBJ1-1
cdr3_aa: CSGVGNTEAFF
cdr3_nt: TGCAGCGGCGTGGGAAACACTGAAGCTTTCTTT

d_call: -
v_call: TRBV19
clone_size: few
j_call: TRBJ1-2
cdr3_aa: CASIPLQGSGGYTF
cdr3_nt: TGTGCCAGTATCCCTTTACAGGGAAGCGGTGGCTACACCTTC

d_call: -
v_call: TRBV29-1
clone_size: few
j_call: TRBJ2-1
cdr3_aa: CSVLDSSYNEQFF
cdr3_nt: TGCAGCGTACTGGACAGCTCCTACAATGAGCAGTTCTTC

d_call: -
v_call: TRBV5-6
clone_size: few
j_call: TRBJ1-1
cdr3_aa: CASSWRQMNTEAFF
cdr3_nt: TGTGCCAGCAGCTGGAGACAGATGAACACTGAAGCTTTCTTT

d_call: -
v_call: TRBV5-1
clone_size: -
j_call: TRBJ1-2
cdr3_aa: CASSSGRPDYGYTF
cdr3_nt: TGCGCCAGCAGCTCGGGCCGCCCGGATTATGGCTACACCTTC

d_call: -
v_call: TRBV7-9
clone_size: few
j_call: TRBJ2-3
cdr3_aa: CASSTKSSNQPQYF
cdr3_nt: TGTGCCAGCAGCACAAAAAGTAGCAATCAGCCCCAGTATTTT

d_call: -
v_call: TRBV29-1
clone_size: -
j_call: TRBJ2-1
cdr3_aa: CSVLEGKSSYNEQFF
cdr3_nt: TGCAGCGTTTTGGAAGGCAAGAGCTCCTACAATGAGCAGTTCTTC

d_call: -
v_call: TRBV2
clone_size: -
j_call: TRBJ2-2
cdr3_aa: CASCADTGELFF
cdr3_nt: TGTGCCAGCTGCGCGGACACCGGGGAGCTGTTTTTT

d_call: -
v_call: TRBV19
clone_size: -
j_call: TRBJ2-1
cdr3_aa: CASSNRGGSNEQFF
cdr3_nt: TGTGCCAGTAGTAATCGGGGAGGAAGCAATGAGCAGTTCTTC

d_call: TRBD1
v_call: TRBV3-1
clone_size: few
j_call: TRBJ2-7
cdr3_aa: CASSQVSGTGFDEQYF
cdr3_nt: TGTGCCAGCAGCCAAGTCTCCGGGACAGGGTTCGACGAGCAGTACTTC

d_call: -
v_call: TRBV4-3
clone_size: -
j_call: TRBJ1-2
cdr3_aa: CASSQVEGEGYTF
cdr3_nt: TGCGCCAGCAGCCAAGTGGAGGGGGAGGGCTACACCTTC

d_call: -
v_call: TRBV19
clone_size: -
j_call: TRBJ1-2
cdr3_aa: CASSTPSRSSYGYTF
cdr3_nt: TGTGCCAGTAGTACGCCGAGCAGGTCCTCCTATGGCTACACCTTC

d_call: -
v_call: TRBV21-1
clone_size: -
j_call: TRBJ1-1
cdr3_aa: CASSSNRGVNTEAFF
cdr3_nt: TGTGCCAGCAGCAGTAACAGGGGGGTGAACACTGAAGCTTTCTTT

d_call: -
v_call: TRBV4-1
clone_size: many
j_call: TRBJ2-7
cdr3_aa: CASSQIGSGYEQYF
cdr3_nt: TGCGCCAGCAGCCAGATCGGGTCTGGCTACGAGCAGTACTTC

d_call: TRBD1
v_call: TRBV7-9
clone_size: many
j_call: TRBJ2-7
cdr3_aa: CASSFPGQVYYEQYF
cdr3_nt: TGTGCCAGCAGCTTCCCGGGACAGGTCTACTACGAGCAGTACTTC

d_call: -
v_call: TRBV10-3
clone_size: few
j_call: TRBJ2-2
cdr3_aa: CAISRTGNTGELFF
cdr3_nt: TGTGCCATCAGTAGGACGGGGAACACCGGGGAGCTGTTTTTT

d_call: -
v_call: TRBV20-1
clone_size: few
j_call: TRBJ1-5
cdr3_aa: CSARKGSNQPQHF
cdr3_nt: TGCAGTGCTAGGAAAGGGAGCAATCAGCCCCAGCATTTT

d_call: -
v_call: TRBV28
clone_size: many
j_call: TRBJ1-1
cdr3_aa: CASSFLRPDTEAFF
cdr3_nt: TGTGCCAGCAGTTTCCTCCGTCCGGACACTGAAGCTTTCTTT

d_call: TRBD1
v_call: TRBV5-1
clone_size: few
j_call: TRBJ1-4
cdr3_aa: CASGTGTGSEKLFF
cdr3_nt: TGCGCCAGCGGTACCGGGACAGGGAGTGAAAAACTGTTTTTT

d_call: -
v_call: TRBV24-1
clone_size: few
j_call: TRBJ2-1
cdr3_aa: CATSVNRDSSYNEQFF
cdr3_nt: TGTGCCACCAGTGTTAACCGGGACTCCTCCTACAATGAGCAGTTCTTC

d_call: -
v_call: TRBV12-5
clone_size: -
j_call: TRBJ2-3
cdr3_aa: CASGRPRSFRTDTQYF
cdr3_nt: TGTGCTAGTGGCCGCCCACGGTCCTTTCGGACAGATACGCAGTATTTT

d_call: -
v_call: TRBV5-1
clone_size: many
j_call: TRBJ2-1
cdr3_aa: CASSSPIRAGEQFF
cdr3_nt: TGCGCCAGCAGCTCCCCTATTAGGGCGGGTGAGCAGTTCTTC

d_call: -
v_call: TRBV18
clone_size: once
j_call: TRBJ2-7
cdr3_aa: CASSPTSNEQYF
cdr3_nt: TGTGCCAGCTCACCAACTTCTAACGAGCAGTACTTC

d_call: -
v_call: TRBV30
clone_size: -
j_call: TRBJ2-3
cdr3_aa: CAWNTGSTDTQYF
cdr3_nt: TGTGCCTGGAATACCGGCTCGACAGATACGCAGTATTTT

d_call: TRBD1
v_call: TRBV27
clone_size: few
j_call: TRBJ1-2
cdr3_aa: CASSDRVNGYTF
cdr3_nt: TGTGCCAGCAGCGACAGGGTCAATGGCTACACCTTC

d_call: TRBD1
v_call: TRBV29-1
clone_size: -
j_call: TRBJ1-1
cdr3_aa: CSVERWGQGMNTEAFF
cdr3_nt: TGCAGCGTTGAACGTTGGGGACAGGGGATGAACACTGAAGCTTTCTTT

d_call: TRBD1
v_call: TRBV7-9
clone_size: -
j_call: TRBJ1-1
cdr3_aa: CASSSKNRGTNTEAFF
cdr3_nt: TGTGCCAGCAGCTCGAAAAACAGGGGAACGAACACTGAAGCTTTCTTT

d_call: -
v_call: TRBV11-2
clone_size: -
j_call: TRBJ2-1
cdr3_aa: CASSLPGPQFF
cdr3_nt: TGTGCCAGCAGCCTACCGGGACCCCAGTTCTTC

d_call: -
v_call: TRBV19
clone_size: -
j_call: TRBJ1-2
cdr3_aa: CASSIGLFYGYTF
cdr3_nt: TGTGCCAGTAGTATAGGGCTGTTCTATGGCTACACCTTC

d_call: -
v_call: TRBV5-4
clone_size: once
j_call: TRBJ1-2
cdr3_aa: CASSFYRGSRYGYTF
cdr3_nt: TGTGCCAGCAGCTTTTATCGGGGCTCCCGCTATGGCTACACCTTC

d_call: TRBD2
v_call: TRBV20-1
clone_size: -
j_call: TRBJ2-1
cdr3_aa: CSAGGSTYNEQFF
cdr3_nt: TGCAGTGCTGGCGGGAGCACCTACAATGAGCAGTTCTTC

d_call: -
v_call: TRBV11-3
clone_size: -
j_call: TRBJ2-1
cdr3_aa: CASTSFRNYNEQFF
cdr3_nt: TGTGCCAGCACCTCTTTTCGGAACTACAATGAGCAGTTCTTC

d_call: -
v_call: TRBV12-3/TRBV12-4
clone_size: few
j_call: TRBJ1-1
cdr3_aa: CASQRNTGTEAFF
cdr3_nt: TGTGCCAGCCAAAGGAACACAGGAACTGAAGCTTTCTTT

d_call: TRBD2
v_call: TRBV6-6
clone_size: few
j_call: TRBJ2-3
cdr3_aa: CASRLAATDTQYF
cdr3_nt: TGTGCCAGCCGACTAGCAGCCACAGATACGCAGTATTTT

d_call: -
v_call: TRBV27
clone_size: -
j_call: TRBJ1-5
cdr3_aa: CASSFSGENQPQHF
cdr3_nt: TGTGCCAGCAGTTTCTCAGGGGAGAATCAGCCCCAGCATTTT

d_call: -
v_call: TRBV13
clone_size: -
j_call: TRBJ2-3
cdr3_aa: CASTSRNTQYF
cdr3_nt: TGTGCCAGCACTAGCCGGAATACGCAGTATTTT

d_call: -
v_call: TRBV9
clone_size: few
j_call: TRBJ2-2
cdr3_aa: CASSVGGWSTGELFF
cdr3_nt: TGTGCCAGCAGCGTCGGGGGTTGGAGCACCGGGGAGCTGTTTTTT

d_call: -
v_call: TRBV14
clone_size: many
j_call: TRBJ1-2
cdr3_aa: CASSQAGIYGYTF
cdr3_nt: TGTGCCAGCAGCCAAGCCGGGATCTATGGCTACACCTTC

d_call: TRBD2
v_call: TRBV20-1
clone_size: -
j_call: TRBJ2-4
cdr3_aa: CSAATFPELAGGDDIQYF
cdr3_nt: TGCAGTGCTGCAACCTTTCCAGAACTAGCGGGAGGCGATGACATTCAGTACTTC

d_call: -
v_call: TRBV29-1
clone_size: few
j_call: TRBJ2-3
cdr3_aa: CSGTTSTDTQYF
cdr3_nt: TGCAGCGGAACAACTAGCACAGATACGCAGTATTTT

d_call: -
v_call: TRBV5-1
clone_size: -
j_call: TRBJ2-3
cdr3_aa: CASSLSSGGVDTQYF
cdr3_nt: TGCGCCAGCAGCTTGAGCAGCGGCGGTGTTGATACGCAGTATTTT